The 7 T cell receptor beta chains presented below share a single source sample, sequenced in a study of regulatory T cells in long-lasting Graves disease. Time point defined: newly diagnosed GD, antithyroid drugs for less than 3 months. PBMCs provided the RNA from which the TCR library was made. Libraries of TCR beta came from iRepertoire HTBI primers plus Arm-PCR of CDR3 regions. TCRdb called the multiplex PCR reads again in MiXCR, with one record for every CDR3 protein. The data show approximately 310,000 distinct CDR3 sequences, 18% seen once. The source was peripheral blood mononuclear cells (PBMCs), collected at new diagnosis, from a patient treated with antithyroid drugs. The source of these receptors is a female donor with Graves disease.

The chain is built from TRBV10-2 and TRBJ1-5; no firm D call. The CDR3 is 17 amino acids. Deletions cut 0 bases from V and 7 bases from J, with 19 bases between. Germline V gene data show CDR1 as WSHSY and CDR2 as SAAADI. In DNA, the CDR3 is TGCGCCAGCAGTGAGTCAGAACTGGGAGGGATGGGACAGCCCCAGCATTTT. It yields the protein CASSESELGGMGQPQHF.

Note on this clonotype: A much larger clonotype is one base distant, so this may be a read error. V usage is TRBV28 and J usage is TRBJ2-7, with TRBD1 matching over 10 bases. This CDR3 contains 15 residues. Germline V gives CDR1 MDHEN, CDR2 SYDVKM. The CDR3 region has the DNA TGTGCCAGCAGTCCAGGGACAGGGGTGGCGTACGAGCAGCACTTC. As protein: CASSPGTGVAYEQHF.

This clonotype was seen many times. V gene TRBV2 combines with J gene TRBJ2-1, with 13 bases identical to TRBD2. The CDR3 length is 21 residues. After removal of 6 bases from V and 7 bases from J, the junction contained 24 bases not matched to a gene. The germline CDR1 and CDR2 sequences are SNHLY and FYNNEI. CDR3: CASSRRRLAGGLVTGGNEQFF. The CDR3 region has the DNA TGTGCCAGCAGCCGGCGGCGACTAGCGGGAGGCCTTGTCACGGGTGGTAATGAGCAGTTCTTC.

This clonotype has a count of ten or more. The chain has TRBV28 and TRBJ2-1; 9 positions match TRBD1. This CDR3 region has 15 residues. V shed 6 bases, J shed 8 bases, and the junction held 11 bases outside the gene matches. The germline V gene has CDR1 MDHEN and CDR2 SYDVKM. CDR3 coding DNA: TGTGCCAGCAGCATGGCGGGACAGGGATCAGATGAGCAGTTCTTC. It specifies CASSMAGQGSDEQFF.

Only a few counts were recorded for this clonotype. This chain links TRBV4-1 with TRBJ2-7; TRBD2 aligns across 7 bases. Per the germline V gene, CDR1 is MGHRA and CDR2 is YSYEKL. The J segment lost 2 bases and the V segment lost 1 base, leaving 5 bases of the junction unmatched. This CDR3 is 15 amino acids long. CDR3 sequence (DNA): TGCGCCAGCAGCCAAGCGGCTAGCGGAACCTACGAGCAGTACTTC. As protein: CASSQAASGTYEQYF.

This clonotype was observed at least ten times. The chain is built from TRBV28 and TRBJ1-5; D not certain. The CDR3 consists of 15 residues. Germline V lookup: CDR1 MDHEN, CDR2 SYDVKM. CDR3 loop: CARSSREVGNQPQHF. The CDR3 DNA follows: TGTGCAAGAAGTTCGAGGGAAGTGGGCAATCAGCCCCAGCATTTT.

There are many counts of this clonotype. The rearrangement uses TRBV12-3 or TRBV12-4 and TRBJ2-3; 7 bases align to TRBD1. With 7 bases clipped from V and 1 base from J, the junction kept 8 bases outside the gene matches. CDR3 length equals 15 residues. The CDR3 nucleotides read TGTGCCAGCACCTCCCGGACAGGTCGCACAGATACGCAGTATTTT. Translated, it gives CASTSRTGRTDTQYF.